The sequence of this T cell receptor beta chain was determined in a study of cytomegalovirus exposure and HLA in healthy donors (dated by TCRdb to the late 2010s). About the investigation overall: An earlier analysis of some 620 of the donors reported about 280 Gb of sequence data and 117 million unique TCR beta sequences obtained from around 190 million T cells. Among some 410 genotyped donors of the cohort, an average of 235,054 unique TCR beta nucleotide sequences were sequenced per donor, roughly 18% of them non-productive. In addition to the first cohort of around 670 subjects, a separate validation cohort of around 110 different subjects was used. The aim of the study was to test whether cataloging public T cell receptors could identify signatures of past pathogen exposure. Both class I and class II loci were covered by HLA typing, at four-digit resolution. The T cell repertoires of 666 subjects were profiled by immunosequencing and related to cytomegalovirus serostatus. Among the roughly 370 genotyped donors, under 90% belonged to the genetic ancestry cluster associated with self-reported Caucasian donors. In a later genetic analysis, genome-wide SNP genotypes for 398 of the 666 donors were used, and that subset was treated as a discovery cohort. Typing coverage varied by locus: roughly 629-640 donors for A, B, C, DRB1 and DQB1; more than 500 for DQA1; about 570 for DPA1; approximately 470 for DPB1. Every repertoire in the discovery cohort had been generated on one and the same sequencing platform. To decide whether each TCR beta V gene segment behaved as functional or pseudogenic, an earlier analysis of nearly 600 of the donors relied on high-throughput TCR beta sequencing. To study patterns of TCR occurrence, a later analysis re-analyzed previously published TCR beta repertoires from several hundred donors and added high-resolution HLA genotyping. Five DR-DQ haplotypes were handled as single units for association and clustering because linkage in the cohort was strong. Donor age, sex, ethnicity and CMV serostatus were collected together with the repertoire data. To predict cytomegalovirus infection status, the study brought together high-throughput TCR immunosequencing, statistical association of individual TCRs with disease status, and machine learning. Rather than drawing on any new phenotypic data, the later analysis identified candidate immune exposures from TCR beta sequences and the way those sequences occurred across donors. An early release that covered fewer than 800 HLA-typed donors contained around 330 gigabases of sequencing data and 65 million to 100 million unique TCR sequences. Points the paper makes about the study in general: In this cohort, only TCR beta chains were sequenced, and detectable features were limited by the absence of alpha or paired-chain data. In a later analysis, the rate of TCR association differed among HLA loci, with DRB1 alleles having the most associated TCRs and HLA-C alleles having the fewest. Several of the top co-occurrence clusters appeared to be linked to parvovirus B19, influenza, CMV and Epstein-Barr virus, according to a later analysis. A later genetic analysis associated a missense DCLRE1C variant with V-gene and J-gene trimming of TCR beta chains, and an independent cohort replicated the association. In an earlier analysis of 587 of the donors, most TCR beta V segments appeared in productive rearrangements about 87% or about 30% of the time, broadly matching IMGT annotations. At a false discovery rate of 0.05, a later analysis linked 16,951 TCR beta sequences to specific HLA alleles. Cytomegalovirus status was reported to be diagnosed by the classifier with high specificity and sensitivity in both the original and validation cohorts. A later analysis found that HLA-associated TCR beta chains were more clonally expanded and had lower generation probabilities than equally common non-associated chains. Most TCR sequences were seen in very few donors, while some public TCRs were found in many individuals. Correlated functional status among segregating V segments might reflect linkage disequilibrium, but an unknown experimental factor could not be ruled out. For the cohort, immune exposure information was limited to CMV serostatus. Because some donors lacked HLA typing at each locus, the association tests relied only on the typed subset. The study gave a list of some 150 TCR beta chains associated with cytomegalovirus. The 87-base-pair reads could not distinguish some IMGT-functional V segments, including TRBV6-2 and TRBV6-3, so those segments were excluded. In vitro tests confirmed that a few of the cytomegalovirus-associated TCR beta chains recognize cytomegalovirus antigens. A later genetic analysis reported fewer N-insertions in productive TCRs among donors in an Asian-associated ancestry cluster than the roughly 700-donor mean. A later analysis found that most CMV-associated TCR beta chains appeared HLA-restricted, with HLA associations seemingly driven largely by CMV exposure. When HLA alleles, especially DR and DQ, strongly co-occurred, TCR associations were difficult to assign to individual alleles. Because counts were too low, roughly 17 rarely observed V segments, including chromosome 9 orphons, were left out of the earlier analysis of 587 of the donors. A further reported finding was that TCR beta sequences accurately predicted the HLA-A and HLA-B alleles for most subjects in the first cohort. A group of highly shared sequence variants was considered likely to be a technical artifact of the sequencing pipeline. Presence/absence analyses assumed roughly uniform sequencing depth across donors, an assumption that may not hold. According to the authors, the approach could potentially be generalized to other disease states and immunological phenotypes.

The CDR3 contains 11 residues, cysteine and phenylalanine counted. CDR3 DNA only is kept here, 33 bases in frame from base 1. Trimming at the junction amounts to 2 bases on V and 11 bases on J, and the germline ends lie 12 bases apart. Based on the germline V gene (reference sequence), the CDR1 and CDR2 sequences are GTSNPN and SVGIG. In regard to this clone: What this receptor recognizes is not known. The sample holds no much larger clone one base away, and base qualities are not on file.

The cohort consisted of 600 to 700 healthy bone marrow donors. At the time of sampling, every cohort member was nominally healthy, though immune exposures that went unrecorded were likely present. The donor tested CMV seropositive, placing the donor among the 250 to 350 seropositive members of the cohort. A peripheral blood sample was provided by each donor, and peripheral blood mononuclear cells were used for TCR beta sequencing. Genomic DNA extraction from the blood cell samples was performed with the Qiagen DNeasy Blood Extraction Kit. The library came from the immunoSEQ multiplex PCR assay. For the multiplex PCR, a mixture combining 60 forward primers for TCR Vbeta segments and 13 reverse primers for TCR Jbeta segments was used. A multiplex PCR assay on genomic DNA amplified the CDR3 region of rearranged TCR beta genes. On the Illumina HiSeq System, the amplified TCR beta libraries were sequenced as 87-base-pair reads. Turning to the authors' computational methods: A later analysis tallied about 77 million unique TCR beta chains across the 660 or so repertoires, and some 12 million of those chains were shared by two or more donors. Raw reads were error-corrected and collapsed into unique sequences by a nearest-neighbor algorithm in which closely related sequences were merged to remove PCR and sequencing errors. Alignment of CDR3 sequences to IMGT reference sequences was used to assign V, D and J gene segments. Each retained sequence needed at least a six-nucleotide match to both a V gene segment and a J gene segment. A rearrangement counted as productive if the CDR3 had no stop codons and remained in frame with V and J, and every other rearrangement counted as non-productive. CDR3 was defined according to IMGT convention as the region running from the second conserved V-encoded cysteine to the conserved J-encoded phenylalanine. The earlier analysis of approximately 500 of the donors excluded sequences that lacked an unambiguous match to a single V gene segment. An earlier analysis of several hundred of the donors called V segments functional above 56.7% productive rearrangements and segregating when the between-donor standard deviation exceeded 5%. A statistical classification framework was developed to diagnose cytomegalovirus status using the catalog of TCR beta chain sequences. In a later analysis, TCR nucleotide sequences were compared against IMGT/GENE-DB human TR gene sequences so that V and J genes could be assigned. A later analysis assigned CDR3 sequences and most-parsimonious VDJ recombination scenarios with the TCRdist pipeline. In a later analysis, each TCR beta chain was defined by its CDR3 amino acid sequence together with its V-gene family, and reads without a unique V-gene family were excluded. In a later analysis, around 600 highly shared, low-generation-probability nucleotide sequences were removed to address suspected cross-contamination and a sequencing artifact. A later analysis calculated a clonal expansion index for each public chain from normalized within-repertoire ranks of inferred template counts. In a later analysis, generation probabilities were computed with a VDJ recombination model fitted to out-of-frame rearrangements, and the resulting probabilities were checked against IGoR. A later analysis scored TCR-TCR, TCR-HLA and TCR-CMV co-occurrence with hypergeometric tests, applying a repertoire-size bias correction to TCR pairs. A later analysis estimated false discovery rates by permuting HLA or CMV assignments 20 times. In a later analysis, co-occurring TCRs were grouped using DBSCAN, and TCRdist sequence similarity was added for clustering within HLA-allele-positive subsets. For co-occurrence clustering, repertoires with fewer than 30,000 or more than 120,000 public chains were excluded, along with roughly 5 repertoires with anomalous nucleotide sharing. TCRdb mirrors the immuneACCESS table, restricted to in-frame sequences. Some clones are absent from its copies; in checked studies, under half trace to an unresolved V gene, and the reason for the others is unknown. Clonal size and the V and J genes are those of that table, whereas D and trimming came from the DNA. This sample comprises 150,000 to 200,000 clones, roughly three quarters of them detected only once. Over 6% of the sample rests with the top ten.

This sequence uses TRBV30 and TRBJ2-5; the D gene remains uncertain. The sequence was obtained from a man aged 35-49 years in good health and CMV-seropositive. Sequencing input: PBMCs. The CDR3 has the sequence CAWSLNYEQYF. The bases are TGTGCCTGGAGTTTAAACTATGAGCAGTACTTC.